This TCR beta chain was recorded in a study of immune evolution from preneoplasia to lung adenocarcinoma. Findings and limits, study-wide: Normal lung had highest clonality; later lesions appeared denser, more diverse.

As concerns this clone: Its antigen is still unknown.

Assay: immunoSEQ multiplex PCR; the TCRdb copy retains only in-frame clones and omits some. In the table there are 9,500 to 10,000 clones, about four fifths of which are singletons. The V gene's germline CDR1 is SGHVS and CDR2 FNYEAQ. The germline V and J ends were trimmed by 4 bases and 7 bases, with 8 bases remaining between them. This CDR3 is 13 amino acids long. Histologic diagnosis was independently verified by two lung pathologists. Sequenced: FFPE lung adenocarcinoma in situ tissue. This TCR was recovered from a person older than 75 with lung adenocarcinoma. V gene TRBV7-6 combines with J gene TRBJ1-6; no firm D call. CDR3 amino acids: CASSYNSNSPLHF. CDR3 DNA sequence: TGTGCCAGCAGCTACAACAGCAATTCACCCCTCCACTTT.